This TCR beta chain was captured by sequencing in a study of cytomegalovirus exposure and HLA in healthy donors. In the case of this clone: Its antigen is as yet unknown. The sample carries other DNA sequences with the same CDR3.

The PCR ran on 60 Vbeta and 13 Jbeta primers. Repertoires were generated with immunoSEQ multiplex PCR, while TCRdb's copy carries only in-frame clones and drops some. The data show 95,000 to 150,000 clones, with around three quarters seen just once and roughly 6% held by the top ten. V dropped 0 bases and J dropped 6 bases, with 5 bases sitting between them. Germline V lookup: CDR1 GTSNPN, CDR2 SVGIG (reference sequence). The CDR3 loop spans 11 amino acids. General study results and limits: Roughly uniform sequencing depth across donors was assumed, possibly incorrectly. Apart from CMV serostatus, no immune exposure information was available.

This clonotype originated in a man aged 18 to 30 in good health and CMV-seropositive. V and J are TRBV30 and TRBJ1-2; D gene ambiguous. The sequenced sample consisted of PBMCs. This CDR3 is CAWSVLDGYTF. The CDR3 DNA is TGTGCCTGGAGTGTACTGGATGGCTACACCTTC.